These 19 T cell receptor beta chains came from one sample sequenced in a study of somatic mutations in cytotoxic T cells in rheumatoid arthritis (dated by TCRdb to the late 2010s). The library was obtained by the immunoSEQ multiplex PCR assay. The clones in this table, taken by TCRdb from immuneACCESS, are in-frame only. Not every clone is retained; where verified, under half of the shortfall comes from an unresolved V gene, and the cause of the rest is unknown. In this sample the table shows around 6,400 clones, under 75% of which occur a single time. The top ten clones comprise approximately 40% of the sample. Source material: CD8+ T cells sorted from blood. These receptors were collected from a woman in her fifties or sixties in good health.

The chain recombines TRBV29-1 with TRBJ2-1; TRBD2 aligns across 14 bases. The CDR3 loop spans 18 amino acids. Germline CDR1 reads SQVTM; CDR2 reads ANQGSEA. The trim removed 7 bases at V and 0 bases at J, leaving 11 bases unmatched. The CDR3 loop reads CSARTSGGFSSSYNEQFF. DNA for the CDR3: TGCAGCGCCCGGACTAGCGGGGGGTTCTCTTCCTCCTACAATGAGCAGTTCTTC.

V gene TRBV4-1 combines with J gene TRBJ2-7; 8 nucleotides match TRBD1. V trimming: 2 bases; J trimming: 5 bases; junction bases outside the gene matches: 5. Germline CDR1 MGHRA, CDR2 YSYEKL. This CDR3 region has 14 residues. This CDR3 reads CASSQPRGRDEQYF. CDR3 DNA sequence: TGCGCCAGCAGCCAACCCAGGGGGCGGGACGAGCAGTACTTC.

The chain's CDR3 is CASSGGQGLDTQYF. The CDR3 DNA reads TGTGCCAGCAGCGGGGGACAGGGATTGGATACGCAGTATTTT. The chain uses TRBV7-9 and TRBJ2-3, with 9 bases that match TRBD1. CDR1 and CDR2 (germline): SEHNR, FQNEAQ (reference sequence). The CDR3 is 14 residues long. After removal of 5 bases from V and 6 bases from J, the junction contained 6 bases not matched to a gene.

This clone came up a few times. The chain couples TRBV10-2 to TRBJ2-7, with D maybe TRBD2 (7 bases). The V gene lost 2 bases and the J gene lost 3 bases, with 14 bases spanning the gap. The CDR3 contains 15 residues. In germline, CDR1 is WSHSY, CDR2 SAAADI. This chain's CDR3 is CASSEGGAAYYEQYF. The CDR3 DNA sequence: TGCGCCAGCAGTGAGGGGGGGGCTGCATACTACGAGCAGTACTTC.

The chain's CDR3 is CATSEGEPRGDTEAFF. The CDR3 DNA is TGTGCCACCAGCGAGGGGGAGCCGCGGGGGGACACTGAAGCTTTCTTT. The chain carries TRBV15 and TRBJ1-1; D may be TRBD1 (6 bases). The CDR3 consists of 16 residues. Germline lookup yields CDR1 LNHNV and CDR2 YYDKDF (reference sequence). Trimming stripped 5 bases from V and 3 bases from J, with 19 bases between.

The V gene is TRBV20-1, the J gene TRBJ1-2; a possible D gene is TRBD1 (6 bases). Germline CDR1 reads DFQATT; CDR2 reads SNEGSKA (reference sequence). V was trimmed by 8 bases and J by 2 bases, leaving 9 bases between them. The CDR3 covers 11 residues. The chain's CDR3 is CSHQGNYGYTF. The DNA of the CDR3 is TGCAGTCATCAGGGGAACTATGGCTACACCTTC.

This chain joins TRBV5-1 and TRBJ2-5, with 7 bases aligning to TRBD2. The DNA end is more similar to TRBJ2-7, so the J call may be wrong. The CDR3 covers 14 residues. The germline V gene encodes CDR1 SGHRS and CDR2 YFSETQ. CDR3 protein: CASSLGGGVHEQYF. DNA for the CDR3: TGCGCCAGCAGCTTGGGTGGGGGGGTCCACGAGCAGTACTTC.

CDR3 sequence (DNA): TGTGCCAGCAGCGAGGACAGGGGCTCCCCCTATGGCTACACCTTC. As protein: CASSEDRGSPYGYTF. The chain is built from TRBV5-8 and TRBJ1-2; 9 positions match TRBD1. Trimming removed 4 bases from V and 4 bases from J; junction bases left unmatched: 8. The CDR3 extends over 15 amino acids. Germline-derived CDR1 and CDR2 are SGHTS and YDEGEE.

The chain is built from TRBV11-2 and TRBJ2-3, with 9 bases fitting TRBD1. The CDR3 runs 12 residues. Germline V gene sequence: CDR1 SGHAT, CDR2 FQNNGV. The CDR3 loop is CAEGQGLDTQYF. CDR3 coding DNA: TGTGCAGAGGGACAGGGACTGGATACGCAGTATTTT.

V is TRBV7-6 and J is TRBJ1-2; no clear D. Germline CDR1 reads SGHVS; CDR2 reads FNYEAQ. Trimming stripped 1 base from V and 3 bases from J, with 12 bases between. The CDR3 length is 15 residues. This CDR3 is CASSLVVEDYYGYTF. The CDR3 DNA reads TGTGCCAGCAGCTTAGTGGTAGAGGATTACTATGGCTACACCTTC.

J is TRBJ1-4 and V is TRBV7-8; possibly TRBD1 for D (5 bases). The germline V and J ends were trimmed by 6 bases and 8 bases, with 22 bases remaining between them. Germline V gene sequence: CDR1 SGHVS, CDR2 FQNEAQ. The CDR3 is 16 amino acids. The CDR3 loop is CASSVFSGEGLEKLFF. The CDR3 DNA sequence: TGTGCCAGCAGTGTGTTTTCCGGGGAGGGGTTGGAAAAACTGTTTTTT.

This clone was seen more than once but under ten times. V is TRBV6-6 and J is TRBJ1-1, with TRBD1 identical over 7 bases. CDR3 length: 15 residues. Trimming took 6 bases from V and 7 from J; bases not matched to a gene: 14. From germline, CDR1 is MNHNY and CDR2 SVGAGI (reference sequence). Here the CDR3 reads CASSPDRYGENEAFF. The CDR3 DNA reads as TGTGCCAGCAGCCCGGACAGGTACGGGGAAAATGAAGCTTTCTTT.

This rearrangement joins TRBV5-5 to TRBJ2-4, with D possibly matching TRBD1 (6 bases). Per germline, CDR1 SGHKS and CDR2 YYEKEE (reference sequence). This CDR3 region has 16 residues. V was pared by 3 bases and J by 0 bases, with 13 bases between. The CDR3 here is CASSSWTATAKNIQYF. The CDR3 DNA reads as TGTGCCAGCAGCTCCTGGACAGCCACAGCCAAAAACATTCAGTACTTC.

V gene TRBV11-2 combines with J gene TRBJ2-3; TRBD2 might be the D (5 bases). Trimming stripped 5 bases from V and 6 bases from J, with 27 bases between. The CDR3 spans 18 residues. Looked up from germline, CDR1 is SGHAT and CDR2 is FQNNGV. CDR3 DNA: TGTGCCAGCAGCCTGAGCGAGAGGGCACAAGTTTCTTGGGATACGCAGTATTTT. Protein sequence: CASSLSERAQVSWDTQYF.

The V gene is TRBV9, the J gene TRBJ1-4; no clear D. The CDR3 totals 15 residues. V dropped 0 bases and J dropped 8 bases, with 14 bases sitting between them. The germline V gene has CDR1 SGDLS and CDR2 YYNGEE. The CDR3 coding sequence is TGTGCCAGCAGCGTAGGAGGCGGGTCAACGGAAAAACTGTTTTTT. This sequence encodes CASSVGGGSTEKLFF. The variable domain in full, with the rest retrieved from reference TRBV9 and TRBJ1-4, is DSGVTQTPKHLITATGQRVTLRCSPRSGDLSVYWYQQSLDQGLQFLIQYYNGEERAKGNILERFSAQQFPDLHSELNLSSLELGDSALYFCASSVGGGSTEKLFFGSGTQLSVL.

The CDR3 nucleotides read TGTGCCAGCAGCTCAGGCTCCTACGAGCAGTACTTC. Translated, it gives CASSSGSYEQYF. The gene calls are TRBV11-1 and TRBJ2-7; D unclear. The V gene lost 4 bases and the J gene lost 0 bases, with 4 bases spanning the gap. This CDR3 comprises 12 residues. The V gene's germline CDR1 is SGHAT and CDR2 FQDESV (reference sequence).

The rearrangement joins TRBV5-7 to TRBJ1-4; a weak D match, TRBD1 (5 bases). TRBV5-7 is sorted into the ORF group, with uncertain function. CDR3 length: 14 residues. V was cut by 2 bases and J by 8 bases, with 13 bases left in between. The CDR3 here is CASSFEGTREKLFF. CDR3 DNA: TGTGCCAGCAGCTTCGAAGGGACTAGGGAAAAACTGTTTTTT.

This sequence joins TRBV2 and TRBJ1-3; the D gene is possibly TRBD1 (5 bases). V was clipped by 10 bases and J by 0 bases, with 16 bases between them. This CDR3 has 15 residues. CDR1 is SNHLY, CDR2 FYNNEI, per germline. The CDR3 coding sequence is TGTGCCATCTGGGACTTCCAGAGCTCTGGAAACACCATATATTTT. This encodes CAIWDFQSSGNTIYF. Using reference TRBV2 and TRBJ1-3 for the parts outside the CDR3, the full variable domain is EPEVTQTPSHQVTQMGQEVILRCVPISNHLYFYWYRQILGQKVEFLVSFYNNEISEKSEIFDDQFSVERPDGSNFTLKIRSTKLEDSAMYFCAIWDFQSSGNTIYFGEGSWLTVV.

This clone was seen a single time. The germline gene is not matched at one end of the junction; a read error may be the cause. Written as DNA, the CDR3 is TGTACCAGCAGCTCCACAGACAGGGGGCTGTACGAGCAGTACTTC. Translating gives CTSSSTDRGLYEQYF. The V call is TRBV11-2, the J call TRBJ2-7; TRBD1 aligns across 10 bases. CDR1 SGHAT and CDR2 FQNNGV come from the germline V gene. This CDR3 has 15 residues.